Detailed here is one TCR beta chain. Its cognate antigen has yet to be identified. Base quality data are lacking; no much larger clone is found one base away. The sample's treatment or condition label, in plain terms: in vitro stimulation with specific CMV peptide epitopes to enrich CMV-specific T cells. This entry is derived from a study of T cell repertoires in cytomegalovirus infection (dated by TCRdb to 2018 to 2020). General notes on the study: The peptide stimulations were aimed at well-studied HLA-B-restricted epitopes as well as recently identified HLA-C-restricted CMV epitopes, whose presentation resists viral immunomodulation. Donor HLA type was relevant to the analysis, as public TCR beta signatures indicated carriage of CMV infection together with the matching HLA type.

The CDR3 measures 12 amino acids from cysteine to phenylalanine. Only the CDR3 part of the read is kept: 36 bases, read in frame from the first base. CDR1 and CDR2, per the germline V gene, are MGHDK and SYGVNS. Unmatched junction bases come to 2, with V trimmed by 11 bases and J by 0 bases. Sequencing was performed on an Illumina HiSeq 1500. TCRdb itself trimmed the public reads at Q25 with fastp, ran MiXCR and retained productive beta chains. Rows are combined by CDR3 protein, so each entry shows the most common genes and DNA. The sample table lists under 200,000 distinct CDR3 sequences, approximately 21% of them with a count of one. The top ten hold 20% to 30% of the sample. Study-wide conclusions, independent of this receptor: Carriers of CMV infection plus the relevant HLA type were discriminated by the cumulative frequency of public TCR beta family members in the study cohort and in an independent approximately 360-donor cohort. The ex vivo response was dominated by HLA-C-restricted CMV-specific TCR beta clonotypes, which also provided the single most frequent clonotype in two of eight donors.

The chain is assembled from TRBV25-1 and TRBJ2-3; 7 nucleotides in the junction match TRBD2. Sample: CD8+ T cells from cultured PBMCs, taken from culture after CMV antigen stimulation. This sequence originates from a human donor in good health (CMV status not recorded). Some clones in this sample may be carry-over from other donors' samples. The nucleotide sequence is TGTGCCGCGGGGGTTAGCACAGATACGCAGTATTTT. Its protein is CAAGVSTDTQYF.